The entry below gives a single T cell receptor beta chain sequence along with its context. This entry is derived from a study of cytomegalovirus exposure and HLA in healthy donors. The germline V gene has CDR1 KGHSH and CDR2 LQKENI. The V and J ends lost 3 bases and 6 bases respectively, with 9 bases between them. The CDR3 consists of 12 residues. Assay used: immunoSEQ multiplex PCR; TCRdb lists only in-frame clones, some missing. The sample records 250,000 to 350,000 clones, approximately 88% being singletons. The source of this sequence is a man younger than 45 in good health and CMV-seronegative. The chain recombines TRBV18 with TRBJ2-7; no clear D. The sample comprised PBMCs. In DNA, the CDR3 is TGTGCCAGCTCACCCTCGCTGAGCGAGCAGTACTTC. Translating gives CASSPSLSEQYF.